Following are 15 T cell receptor beta chains from one sample sequenced in a study of OX40 agonist ivuxolimab in advanced cancers. The data were produced by immunoSEQ multiplex PCR, yet TCRdb's version contains in-frame clones alone and is incomplete. There are under 90,000 clones in the sample; around 93% occur only once, and approximately 0.32% lies in the top ten. The source was CD4+ or CD8+ T cells sorted from blood, collected in a trial of the OX40 agonist ivuxolimab. These TCRs come from an adult with an advanced solid tumor such as melanoma, head and neck, liver or kidney cancer.

The rearrangement joins TRBV14 to TRBJ2-2; no clear D. Trimming cost V 5 bases and J 5 bases, with 9 bases left between them. Germline CDR1 is SGHDN and CDR2 is FVKESK. The CDR3 is 13 residues long. The CDR3 region has the DNA TGTGCCAGCAGCAGGGTGTTAACCGGGGAGCTGTTTTTT. Translated, it gives CASSRVLTGELFF.

The chain is built from TRBV7-9 and TRBJ2-7; possibly TRBD1 or TRBD2 for D (5 bases each). V shed 7 bases and J shed 1 base, with 17 bases lying between them. The CDR3 has 15 amino acids. Germline V lookup: CDR1 SEHNR, CDR2 FQNEAQ (reference sequence). The CDR3 region has the DNA TGTGCCAGCAACACCGCCGGGACCCAGTCCTACGAGCAGTACTTC. This codes for CASNTAGTQSYEQYF. Based on the CDR3 plus reference TRBV7-9 and TRBJ2-7, the full variable domain is DTGVSQNPRHKITKRGQNVTFRCDPISEHNRLYWYRQTLGQGPEFLTYFQNEAQLEKSRLLSDRFSAERPKGSFSTLEIQRTEQGDSAMYLCASNTAGTQSYEQYFGPGTRLTVT.

The chain employs TRBV28 and TRBJ2-7, with D possibly being TRBD1 or TRBD2 (5 bases each). Germline V gene lookup returns CDR1 MDHEN and CDR2 SYDVKM. Deletions cut 7 bases from V and 12 bases from J, with 19 bases between. CDR3 size: 12 residues. CDR3 protein: CASTQSGLPGYF. The CDR3 region has the DNA TGTGCCAGCACCCAATCGGGGCTGCCTGGGTACTTC.

The chain employs TRBV7-2 and TRBJ2-1; D remains unclear. Between the trimmed V and J ends, which lost 1 base and 5 bases, there was a span of 9 bases. This CDR3 has 14 residues. Germline V gene lookup returns CDR1 SGHTA and CDR2 FQGNSA. The CDR3 loop is CASSLGRNNNEQFF. CDR3 nucleotide sequence: TGTGCCAGCAGCTTAGGAAGGAACAACAATGAGCAGTTCTTC.

The CDR3 is CASSSPFRQGTNSPLHF. The CDR3 bases are TGTGCCAGCAGCTCGCCGTTCAGACAGGGCACGAATTCACCCCTCCACTTT. This chain connects TRBV7-9 to TRBJ1-6; 7 bases are shared with TRBD1. Trimming removed 4 bases from V and 7 bases from J; junction bases left unmatched: 13. This CDR3 has 17 residues. CDR1 is SEHNR and CDR2 is FQNEAQ in the germline V gene (reference sequence).

Remarks on this clone: The identical CDR3 is also encoded by other nucleotide sequences in the sample. The chain combines TRBV6-1 with TRBJ2-7, with D possibly TRBD2 on 6 matching bases. This CDR3 has 14 residues. V gave up 3 bases and J gave up 2 bases, with 11 bases separating them. Germline V gene lookup returns CDR1 MNHNS and CDR2 SASEGT. This CDR3 reads CASSEGGRTYEQYF. In DNA form, the CDR3 reads TGTGCCAGCAGTGAGGGAGGCAGAACCTACGAGCAGTACTTC.

The chain carries TRBV6-5 and TRBJ1-1; 9 nucleotides align to TRBD1. The germline V gene encodes CDR1 MNHEY and CDR2 SVGAGI. Trimming cost V 1 base and J 7 bases; bases outside gene matches: 4. The CDR3 has 14 amino acids. The chain's CDR3 is CASSYLDRGIEAFF. The CDR3 DNA is TGTGCCAGCAGTTACTTGGACAGGGGTATTGAAGCTTTCTTT.

This clone was recorded once. For the CDR3, the DNA is TGTGCCAGCACCATCAAGGGGGAATACAATGAGCAGTTCTTC. Translation: CASTIKGEYNEQFF. The chain links TRBV28 to TRBJ2-1; possibly TRBD1 for D (6 bases). CDR3 length: 14 residues. CDR1 is MDHEN and CDR2 is SYDVKM in the germline V gene. Trimming took 7 bases from V and 4 from J, leaving 14 bases between them.

DNA for the CDR3: TGTGCCAGCAGTTACGAGGGACAGTACAATGAGCAGTTCTTC. Translation gives CASSYEGQYNEQFF. V usage is TRBV6-6 and J usage is TRBJ2-1; 7 bases map to TRBD1. The V and J ends lost 2 bases and 4 bases, in that order; junction bases with no gene match: 2. CDR1 and CDR2 (germline): MNHNY, SVGAGI (reference sequence). CDR3 length: 14 amino acids.

This chain links TRBV10-3 with TRBJ2-1; 8 bases are shared with TRBD2. After removal of 3 bases from V and 0 bases from J, the junction contained 4 bases not matched to a gene. Per germline, CDR1 ENHRY and CDR2 SYGVKD. The CDR3 is made up of 16 amino acids. CDR3 sequence (DNA): TGTGCCATCAGTGACAGCGGGGGCCGCTCCTACAATGAGCAGTTCTTC. Translated, it gives CAISDSGGRSYNEQFF.

The rearrangement uses TRBV30 and TRBJ1-2; D unresolved. The germline V gene encodes CDR1 GTSNPN and CDR2 SVGIG (reference sequence). This CDR3 is built from 10 residues. V was trimmed by 5 bases and J by 3 bases, leaving 4 bases between them. CDR3 sequence: CAWWDYGYTF. Written as DNA, the CDR3 is TGTGCCTGGTGGGACTATGGCTACACCTTC.

The chain employs TRBV18 and TRBJ2-7, with TRBD2 identical over 10 bases. Unmatched junction bases numbered 8, after V lost 4 bases and J lost 2 bases. CDR3 size: 16 residues. Looked up from germline, CDR1 is KGHSH and CDR2 is LQKENI. For the CDR3, the DNA is TGTGCCAGCTCACAGAGGGGGACTAGCGAAACCTACGAGCAGTACTTC. Its translation is CASSQRGTSETYEQYF.

The chain recombines TRBV29-1 with TRBJ2-1; 14 nucleotides line up with TRBD2. Germline V CDR1 and CDR2: SQVTM, ANQGSEA. The CDR3 sequence is 18 residues long. Trimming took 1 base from V and 7 from J; bases not matched to a gene: 12. The CDR3: CSVEGQRLAGGPGNEQFF. In DNA, the CDR3 is TGCAGCGTTGAAGGACAGCGACTAGCGGGAGGGCCCGGGAATGAGCAGTTCTTC.

The chain employs TRBV7-6 and TRBJ2-7; TRBD2 aligns across 9 bases. This CDR3 comprises 17 residues. The junction had 7 bases not matched to a gene; V was cut back by 1 base and J by 0 bases. CDR1 is SGHVS, CDR2 FNYEAQ, per germline. The CDR3 region is CASSLVLSGGLSYEQYF. The CDR3 coding sequence is TGTGCCAGCAGCTTAGTTCTTAGCGGGGGCCTCTCCTACGAGCAGTACTTC.

With respect to this clone: The same CDR3 arises from other DNA sequences in this sample as well. The V and J genes are TRBV7-2 and TRBJ1-2; D unclear. Germline CDR1 SGHTA, CDR2 FQGNSA. Trimming took off 6 bases at V and 4 bases at J, with 12 bases between the two ends. CDR3 size: 13 residues. CDR3 nucleotide sequence: TGTGCCAGCAGGTGGGCCTTCGGCTATGGCTACACCTTC. Residues: CASRWAFGYGYTF.